This TCR beta chain originates from a study of blood T cells in healthy people across ages. Per sample, extraction of total RNA gave at least 5.5 micrograms in every case. CDR1 is LGHNA and CDR2 is YSLEER in the germline V gene. The CDR3 has 17 residues. V was pared by 6 bases and J by 0 bases, with 17 bases between. Combining a sample-barcoded 5' primer with a J-beta primer mix, a second PCR ran for roughly 7 to 11 cycles. Each CDR3 protein gets one entry after TCRdb re-called the 5' RACE reads with MiXCR. Of 380,000 or so distinct CDR3 sequences listed, approximately 52% are singletons. Sequences were obtained from blood. The receptor comes from a man aged 55 to 69 in good health. The gene calls are TRBV4-3 and TRBJ1-4; weak D call: TRBD1 (6 bases). CDR3 residues: CASSPNSPGATNEKLFF. DNA for the CDR3: TGCGCCAGCAGTCCAAACTCACCAGGGGCAACTAATGAAAAACTGTTTTTT.